The 25 T cell receptor beta chains below come from one sample, sequenced in a study of blood T cell repertoires in COVID-19. Using immunoSEQ multiplex PCR, the repertoire was profiled, and TCRdb retains in-frame clones only, with some absent. The sample lists around 500,000 clones, approximately 85% seen once, with roughly 3.2% in the top ten. Sequenced input: peripheral blood. Every receptor here comes from a human donor in a cohort sampled during active COVID-19.

This clone is a singleton in its sample. This chain links TRBV10-2 with TRBJ2-5, with TRBD1 as a possible D gene (5 bases). The CDR3 spans 16 residues. CDR1 WSHSY and CDR2 SAAADI come from the germline V gene. The germline V and J ends were trimmed by 5 bases and 5 bases, with 21 bases remaining between them. Here the CDR3 DNA reads TGCGCCAGCAGTCCCTCTAGGGCAGGGTGGCGGGAGACCCAGTACTTC. It translates to CASSPSRAGWRETQYF.

The rearrangement links TRBV30 to TRBJ1-2; 7 bases map to TRBD1. V lost 7 bases, J lost 5 bases, and 7 bases stayed unmatched. The CDR3 is made up of 12 amino acids. Germline values: CDR1 GTSNPN, CDR2 SVGIG (reference sequence). The DNA of the CDR3 is TGTGCCTTGACAGGGACAGAGTATGGCTACACCTTC. Translation: CALTGTEYGYTF.

The chain employs TRBV6-4 and TRBJ1-6; D not certain. The CDR3 extends over 10 amino acids. V was pared by 4 bases and J by 19 bases, with 11 bases between. Germline values: CDR1 MRHNA, CDR2 SNTAGT. CDR3 sequence: CASSVLSLHF. The CDR3 DNA is TGTGCCAGCAGTGTCCTCTCACTTCACTTT.

The chain employs TRBV7-2 and TRBJ2-1; no definite D call. The ends were cut back, 4 bases at V and 0 bases at J, with 10 bases in the middle. This CDR3 is 15 amino acids long. Germline lookup yields CDR1 SGHTA and CDR2 FQGNSA. As DNA, the CDR3 is TGTGCCAGCAGCTCCCTCAGACTCTCCTACAATGAGCAGTTCTTC. It is translated as CASSSLRLSYNEQFF.

J is TRBJ1-1 and V is TRBV12-3 or TRBV12-4; D possibly corresponds to TRBD1 (6 bases). V was cut by 4 bases and J by 12 bases, with 15 bases left in between. This CDR3 is built from 12 residues. Written as DNA, the CDR3 is TGTGCCAGCAGTTCTCGGGACACAGGACCTTTCTTT. Amino acids: CASSSRDTGPFF.

The chain carries TRBV5-1 and TRBJ2-3; 8 nucleotides agree with TRBD1. This CDR3 is built from 17 residues. Trimming cost V 4 bases and J 3 bases; bases outside gene matches: 13. Germline CDR1 is SGHRS and CDR2 is YFSETQ. CDR3 amino acids: CASSLQPPGQATDTQYF. CDR3 sequence (DNA): TGCGCCAGCAGCCTCCAACCCCCGGGACAGGCAACAGATACGCAGTATTTT.

The chain employs TRBV6-7 and TRBJ2-7; D is possibly TRBD1 (5 bases). TRBV6-7 is assigned to the ORF class and has an uncertain function. Trimming cost V 8 bases and J 2 bases, with 10 bases left between them. This CDR3 has 12 residues. CDR3 loop: CASPTETYEQYF. Here the CDR3 DNA reads TGTGCCAGCCCGACAGAGACCTACGAGCAGTACTTC.

The rearrangement uses TRBV28 and TRBJ2-4; the D gene is possibly TRBD2 (6 bases). Germline V CDR1 and CDR2: MDHEN, SYDVKM. The CDR3 covers 18 residues. The germline V and J ends were trimmed by 6 bases and 2 bases, with 23 bases remaining between them. CDR3 region: CASSREPERVISKNIQYF. CDR3 in DNA: TGTGCCAGCAGCCGGGAGCCCGAGCGGGTCATTTCCAAAAACATTCAGTACTTC. Combining the CDR3 with reference TRBV28 and TRBJ2-4 gives the whole variable domain DVKVTQSSRYLVKRTGEKVFLECVQDMDHENMFWYRQDPGLGLRLIYFSYDVKMKEKGDIPEGYSVSREKKERFSLILESASTNQTSMYLCASSREPERVISKNIQYFGAGTRLSVL.

J is TRBJ1-1 and V is TRBV5-1; 8 bases agree with TRBD1. The CDR3 runs 16 residues. V was clipped by 0 bases and J by 4 bases; unmatched bases: 8. Germline V lookup: CDR1 SGHRS, CDR2 YFSETQ. The CDR3 sequence: CASSLVSGQGGTEAFF. DNA of the CDR3: TGCGCCAGCAGCTTGGTTTCAGGACAGGGAGGCACTGAAGCTTTCTTT.

This chain uses TRBV19 with TRBJ1-5, with 10 bases lining up with TRBD1. Germline CDR1 reads LNHDA; CDR2 reads SQIVND (reference sequence). V lost 7 bases, J lost 3 bases, and 9 bases stayed unmatched. The CDR3 extends over 16 amino acids. Here the CDR3 reads CASNERDRGYNQPQHF. In nucleotides, the CDR3 is TGTGCCAGTAACGAGAGGGACAGGGGATACAATCAGCCCCAGCATTTT.

The V call is TRBV5-4, the J call TRBJ2-7; 8 bases map to TRBD2. V dropped 5 bases and J dropped 3; count of bases not matched to a gene: 13. This CDR3 comprises 16 residues. From germline, CDR1 is SGHNT and CDR2 YYREEE (reference sequence). The CDR3 nucleotides read TGTGCCAGCAGGGATGGGGGGGAGCGGGGGAGCTACGAGCAGTACTTC. It yields the protein CASRDGGERGSYEQYF. The full variable domain, its missing parts supplied by reference TRBV5-4 and TRBJ2-7, is ETGVTQSPTHLIKTRGQQVTLRCSSQSGHNTVSWYQQALGQGPQFIFQYYREEENGRGNFPPRFSGLQFPNYSSELNVNALELDDSALYLCASRDGGERGSYEQYFGPGTRLTVT.

The chain joins TRBV7-8 to TRBJ2-5, with TRBD2 matching 7 bases. Trimming at V came to 1 base and at J to 5 bases, leaving 7 bases not matched to a gene. In germline, CDR1 is SGHVS, CDR2 FQNEAQ. This CDR3 spans 15 amino acids. In DNA form, the CDR3 reads TGTGCCAGCAGCTTAGGGGGAGGGATCCAGGAGACCCAGTACTTC. Residues: CASSLGGGIQETQYF.

The chain has TRBV4-1 and TRBJ2-7; D is perhaps TRBD2 (5 bases). Germline loops: CDR1 MGHRA, CDR2 YSYEKL. V dropped 4 bases and J dropped 2 bases, with 9 bases sitting between them. The CDR3 is 13 amino acids. In DNA, the CDR3 is TGCGCCAGCAGCCTTGGACTGGCCTACGAGCAGTACTTC. Its protein is CASSLGLAYEQYF.

The chain uses TRBV4-2 and TRBJ1-2; perhaps TRBD1 as D (5 bases). The germline V gene has CDR1 LGHNA and CDR2 YNFKEQ. The germline V and J ends were trimmed by 0 bases and 6 bases, with 11 bases remaining between them. This CDR3 comprises 14 residues. CDR3 residues: CASSQEEGGDGYTF. The DNA of the CDR3 is TGTGCCAGCAGCCAAGAAGAGGGAGGGGATGGCTACACCTTC.

V gene TRBV3-1 (or the pseudogene TRBV3-2) combines with J gene TRBJ2-7, with 9 positions matching TRBD2. Germline-derived CDR1 and CDR2 are LGHDT and YNNKEL (reference sequence). The V segment lost 3 bases and the J segment 5 bases; nucleotides outside the gene matches: 5. This CDR3 comprises 14 residues. The CDR3 region is CASSHQREEHEQYF. The CDR3 nucleotides read TGTGCCAGCAGCCACCAGCGGGAGGAACACGAGCAGTACTTC.

The chain couples TRBV28 to TRBJ1-4; D uncertain. The V gene's germline CDR1 is MDHEN and CDR2 SYDVKM. V lost 7 bases and J 5 bases, leaving 8 bases between the germline ends. The CDR3 has 12 amino acids. The CDR3 sequence is CASTGGNEKLFF. The CDR3 DNA reads as TGTGCCAGCACTGGAGGAAATGAAAAACTGTTTTTT.

The rearrangement links TRBV19 to TRBJ1-5, with no clear D. V gave up 7 bases and J gave up 4 bases, with 14 bases separating them. CDR1 is LNHDA, CDR2 SQIVND, per germline (reference sequence). This CDR3 has 14 amino acids. The DNA for the CDR3 is TGTGCCAGTACCCCGCCGGGAGTTAATCAGCCCCAGCATTTT. Translation: CASTPPGVNQPQHF.

The chain uses TRBV7-9 and TRBJ1-5; a possible D gene is TRBD1 (5 bases). The germline V and J ends were trimmed by 5 bases and 6 bases, with 17 bases remaining between them. From germline, CDR1 is SEHNR and CDR2 FQNEAQ (reference sequence). This CDR3 is built from 15 residues. The CDR3 is CASSMDIGGGQPQHF. The CDR3 DNA follows: TGTGCCAGCAGCATGGACATTGGGGGGGGTCAGCCCCAGCATTTT.

The chain uses TRBV7-2 and TRBJ1-4, with D possibly matching TRBD1 (6 bases). This CDR3 contains 14 residues. V was trimmed by 5 bases and J by 4 bases, leaving 11 bases between them. Germline V lookup: CDR1 SGHTA, CDR2 FQGNSA. The CDR3 sequence is CASSIQGINEKLFF. Here the CDR3 DNA reads TGTGCCAGCAGCATACAGGGAATTAATGAAAAACTGTTTTTT.

The rearrangement links TRBV6-5 to TRBJ2-7; 11 positions agree with TRBD2. The CDR3 covers 15 residues. The junction had 2 bases not matched to a gene; V was cut back by 0 bases and J by 4 bases. Germline CDR1 and CDR2: MNHEY and SVGAGI. The CDR3 spells CASSYSTSGRYEQYF. CDR3 in DNA: TGTGCCAGCAGTTACTCTACTAGCGGGAGATACGAGCAGTACTTC.

This rearrangement joins TRBV3-1 (or the pseudogene TRBV3-2) to TRBJ2-7, with 8 bases aligning to TRBD1. After removal of 4 bases from V and 1 base from J, the junction contained 9 bases not matched to a gene. Looked up from germline, CDR1 is LGHDT and CDR2 is YNNKEL (reference sequence). This CDR3 has 16 amino acids. In DNA, the CDR3 is TGTGCCAGCAGCCGAATGGACAGGGCGCTATCCTACGAGCAGTACTTC. It encodes CASSRMDRALSYEQYF.

The chain has TRBV19 and TRBJ2-6; 9 bases agree with TRBD1. The CDR3 sequence is 18 residues long. The junction had 8 bases not matched to a gene; V was cut back by 5 bases and J by 0 bases. In germline, CDR1 is LNHDA, CDR2 SQIVND (reference sequence). The CDR3: CASSPRDRESSGANVLTF. The CDR3 nucleotides are TGTGCCAGTAGTCCCCGGGACAGGGAAAGCTCTGGGGCCAACGTCCTGACTTTC.

CDR3 region: CASSLRGAGPFYEQYF. CDR3 in DNA: TGTGCCAGCAGCCTACGGGGAGCGGGTCCTTTCTACGAGCAGTACTTC. The V and J genes are TRBV11-2 and TRBJ2-7, with D perhaps TRBD2 (6 bases). V lost 5 bases, J lost 3 bases, and 20 bases lay in between. Germline V gene lookup returns CDR1 SGHAT and CDR2 FQNNGV. CDR3 length: 16 amino acids.

This clone was observed a few times. The gene calls are TRBV19 and TRBJ2-5; 11 positions agree with TRBD2. The CDR3 spans 15 residues. CDR1 is LNHDA, CDR2 SQIVND, per germline (reference sequence). With V trimmed by 5 bases and J by 3 bases, 5 bases remained unmatched. CDR3 loop: CASSYLLAGEETQYF. The CDR3 DNA is TGTGCCAGTAGTTATCTACTAGCGGGAGAAGAGACCCAGTACTTC.

The chain couples TRBV7-6 to TRBJ2-7; possible D gene TRBD2, 5 bases. V gave up 5 bases and J gave up 0 bases, with 11 bases separating them. CDR1 and CDR2 (germline): SGHVS, FNYEAQ. There are 14 residues in the CDR3. This CDR3 is CASSGKTNSYEQYF. The CDR3 DNA sequence: TGTGCCAGCAGCGGAAAGACTAACTCCTACGAGCAGTACTTC.